Listed below are T cell receptor beta chains from one sample, sequenced in a study of blood T cell repertoires in COVID-19. This table comes from immunoSEQ multiplex PCR, and its TCRdb copy is limited to in-frame clones, with some not included. The sample includes more than 200,000 clones, 75% to 90% of them seen just once. The sequenced sample consisted of peripheral blood. These receptors were obtained from a man aged 30 to 39 with active or convalescent COVID-19. Both conserved end residues are part of each CDR3. A D gene is named only where the DNA matches it firmly. A clone size is listed for some rows: how often the clone was seen (once, few, many), or a class if it is expanded.

>NA|NA|15|TRBV7-2|TRBJ1-5
CASSPAGWNNQPQHF
TGTGCCAGCAGCCCAGCGGGGTGGAACAATCAGCCCCAGCATTTT
>TRBD1|NA|17|TRBV6-2/TRBV6-3|TRBJ1-2
CASSYSGQGRSADGYTF
TGTGCCAGCAGTTACTCGGGACAGGGACGGTCTGCCGACGGCTACACCTTC
>TRBD1|NA|16|TRBV27|TRBJ2-3
CASSPRQGGLTDTQYF
TGTGCCAGCAGTCCAAGACAGGGCGGGCTCACAGATACGCAGTATTTT
>NA|once|15|TRBV4-3|TRBJ2-2
CASGPTGEWTGELFF
TGCGCCAGCGGACCGACAGGCGAGTGGACCGGGGAGCTGTTTTTT
>TRBD2|NA|18|TRBV6-1|TRBJ2-1
CASSEELGLARFYNEQFF
TGTGCCAGCAGTGAAGAACTCGGACTAGCGAGGTTCTACAATGAGCAGTTCTTC
>NA|NA|14|TRBV4-1|TRBJ1-2
CASSQDQVDYGYTF
TGCGCCAGCAGCCAAGATCAGGTTGACTATGGCTACACCTTC
>NA|NA|14|TRBV5-1|TRBJ2-5
CASSPTGGAETQYF
TGCGCCAGCAGCCCCACGGGCGGGGCGGAGACCCAGTACTTC
>TRBD1|NA|16|TRBV4-3|TRBJ1-1
CASSLGQGYRRTEAFF
TGCGCCAGCAGCCTAGGACAGGGGTATAGGAGGACTGAAGCTTTCTTT
>TRBD1|NA|15|TRBV10-3|TRBJ2-5
CAISEEQGVQETQYF
TGTGCCATCAGTGAGGAGCAGGGGGTGCAAGAGACCCAGTACTTC
>NA|NA|15|TRBV7-9|TRBJ1-6
CASSLGLGGISPLHF
TGTGCCAGCAGTTTGGGTCTGGGAGGAATTTCACCCCTCCACTTT
>NA|NA|11|TRBV29-1|TRBJ2-5
CSAHKEETQYF
TGCAGCGCACACAAAGAAGAGACCCAGTACTTC
>NA|NA|15|TRBV5-1|TRBJ1-2
CASSLEQGRRYGYTF
TGCGCCAGCAGCTTGGAACAGGGCCGGAGGTATGGCTACACCTTC
>NA|NA|11|TRBV6-6|TRBJ1-1
CASIGGTEAFF
TGTGCCAGCATCGGGGGAACTGAAGCTTTCTTT
>NA|once|14|TRBV14|TRBJ1-4
CASSRGLSGEKLFF
TGTGCCAGCAGCCGGGGCTTGTCGGGTGAAAAACTGTTTTTT
>NA|few|14|TRBV5-4|TRBJ1-2
CASSGGTLEDGYTF
TGTGCCAGCAGCGGGGGGACCCTAGAAGATGGCTACACCTTC
>TRBD2|NA|16|TRBV9|TRBJ2-1
CASSKTGLAPYNEQFF
TGTGCCAGCAGCAAAACCGGACTAGCCCCCTACAATGAGCAGTTCTTC
>NA|NA|12|TRBV5-4|TRBJ1-2
CASKGGGLGYTF
TGTGCCAGCAAGGGAGGGGGTTTGGGCTACACCTTC
>NA|NA|13|TRBV10-2|TRBJ2-3
CASTGLSTDTQYF
TGCGCCAGCACTGGCCTTAGCACAGATACGCAGTATTTT
>NA|NA|14|TRBV3-1/TRBV3-2|TRBJ2-1
CASSQIRAVHEQFF
TGTGCCAGCAGCCAAATAAGAGCGGTCCATGAGCAGTTCTTC
>TRBD2|NA|17|TRBV7-3|TRBJ2-1
CASRLSGGTSSYNEQFF
TGTGCCAGCAGGCTTAGCGGGGGGACCTCAAGCTACAATGAGCAGTTCTTC
>NA|NA|14|TRBV28|TRBJ1-4
CASSLPRRDEKLFF
TGTGCCAGCAGTTTACCCCGCAGGGATGAAAAACTGTTTTTT
>TRBD1|NA|14|TRBV12-5|TRBJ1-2
CASGNTTGGDGYTF
TGTGCTAGTGGTAACACAACAGGGGGCGATGGCTACACCTTC
>TRBD2|NA|17|TRBV7-2|TRBJ2-3
CASSLGLAGGPTDTQYF
TGTGCCAGCAGCTTAGGACTAGCGGGGGGGCCCACAGATACGCAGTATTTT
>NA|NA|16|TRBV11-3|TRBJ2-7
CASSLGLGQTGDEQYF
TGTGCCAGCAGCTTAGGGCTCGGACAGACCGGGGACGAGCAGTACTTC
>NA|NA|15|TRBV7-2|TRBJ1-1
CASSLAPGMNTEAFF
TGTGCCAGCAGCTTAGCCCCAGGGATGAACACTGAAGCTTTCTTT
>NA|NA|14|TRBV25-1|TRBJ1-1
CASSYIEGSQEAFF
TGTGCCAGCAGTTACATTGAGGGATCTCAGGAGGCTTTCTTT
>TRBD2|once|13|TRBV28|TRBJ2-1
CASRLAGGFEQFF
TGTGCCAGCAGACTAGCGGGGGGGTTTGAGCAGTTCTTC
>TRBD1|NA|15|TRBV18|TRBJ1-1
CASSPTQGGNTEAFF
TGTGCCAGCTCCCCAACACAGGGGGGCAACACTGAAGCTTTCTTT
>NA|NA|12|TRBV12-3/TRBV12-4|TRBJ1-1
CASTQRNTEAFF
TGTGCCAGCACCCAGCGGAACACTGAAGCTTTCTTT
>NA|NA|17|TRBV7-2|TRBJ2-5
CASSLMVRGAGPETQYF
TGTGCCAGCAGCTTAATGGTTCGGGGGGCGGGCCCAGAGACCCAGTACTTC
>NA|NA|16|TRBV9|TRBJ1-6
CASSVGGVSYNSPLHF
TGTGCCAGCAGCGTAGGGGGGGTTTCCTATAATTCACCCCTCCACTTT
>TRBD2|NA|15|TRBV27|TRBJ2-5
CASSTHSGGRETQYF
TGTGCCAGCAGTACCCATAGCGGGGGGAGGGAGACCCAGTACTTC
>TRBD2|NA|18|TRBV7-2|TRBJ2-3
CASSSTHRWGGGVDTQYF
TGTGCCAGCAGCTCCACCCATAGGTGGGGGGGAGGGGTAGATACGCAGTATTTT
>NA|NA|16|TRBV13|TRBJ1-4
CASSLSHGTSNEKLFF
TGTGCCAGTAGTCTGTCCCACGGAACTAGCAATGAAAAACTGTTTTTT
>TRBD1|NA|14|TRBV5-1|TRBJ2-7
CASSNLQGADEQYF
TGCGCCAGCAGCAACTTACAGGGGGCGGACGAGCAGTACTTC
>TRBD2|NA|13|TRBV5-6|TRBJ2-5
CASSPPGGETQYF
TGTGCCAGCAGCCCCCCGGGGGGAGAGACCCAGTACTTC
>NA|NA|12|TRBV30|TRBJ2-7
CAYNPRADEQYF
TGTGCCTACAACCCGCGGGCGGACGAGCAGTACTTC
>NA|NA|13|TRBV6-5|TRBJ1-5
CASRVWGRQPQHF
TGTGCCAGCAGGGTTTGGGGGCGTCAGCCCCAGCATTTT
>TRBD1|once|17|TRBV19|TRBJ2-1
CASSMSSRQGGSNEQFF
TGTGCCAGTAGTATGTCCTCTAGACAGGGTGGCTCGAATGAGCAGTTCTTC
>NA|NA|16|TRBV4-3|TRBJ2-7
CASSQDEGVGSYEQYF
TGCGCCAGCAGCCAAGATGAAGGGGTTGGCTCCTACGAGCAGTACTTC
>NA|NA|14|TRBV7-9|TRBJ1-1
CASSLDIVSYGAFF
TGTGCCAGCAGCTTAGATATTGTGTCCTATGGAGCTTTCTTT
>TRBD1|NA|15|TRBV9|TRBJ2-7
CASSVAGTGDYEQYF
TGTGCCAGCAGCGTGGCCGGGACAGGTGACTACGAGCAGTACTTC
>NA|few|16|TRBV7-9|TRBJ2-3
CASSRNFREGSVTQYF
TGTGCCAGCAGCCGTAACTTTCGGGAAGGGAGTGTTACGCAGTATTTT
>NA|NA|14|TRBV5-4|TRBJ1-2
CASSFGQNYYGYTF
TGTGCCAGCAGCTTCGGACAGAACTACTATGGCTACACCTTC
>NA|NA|17|TRBV6-2/TRBV6-3|TRBJ2-5
CASSYDPLSGSQETQYF
TGTGCCAGCAGTTACGACCCCTTGTCGGGGAGCCAAGAGACCCAGTACTTC
>NA|few|16|TRBV4-3|TRBJ2-5
CASSQEGRGSQETQYF
TGCGCCAGCAGCCAAGAGGGCAGGGGCTCTCAAGAGACCCAGTACTTC
>NA|NA|14|TRBV30|TRBJ1-4
CAWSKGHANEKLFF
TGTGCCTGGAGTAAGGGGCATGCGAATGAAAAACTGTTTTTT
>NA|NA|15|TRBV5-1|TRBJ2-5
CASSLVSGVQETQYF
TGCGCCAGCAGCTTAGTATCCGGGGTTCAAGAGACCCAGTACTTC
>TRBD2|NA|14|TRBV7-2|TRBJ2-5
CASSFGGGPETQYF
TGTGCCAGCAGCTTCGGGGGGGGGCCCGAGACCCAGTACTTC
>NA|NA|15|TRBV19|TRBJ1-4
CASSIQGTGNEKLFF
TGTGCCAGTAGTATTCAGGGGACGGGTAATGAAAAACTGTTTTTT